The present TCR beta chain was sequenced within a study of CD4 T cells in relation to SARS-CoV-2 and coronaviruses (dated by TCRdb to the early 2020s). At the level of the whole study: Patient-derived lymphoblastoid cell lines were used to map the HLA restriction of shared crossreactive spike epitopes. At the level of individual TCR clonotypes, the study measured memory CD4+ T cell crossreactivity between SARS-CoV-2 spike protein and common cold coronavirus spike proteins. Samples from a few pre-COVID donors and the naive versus memory experiments were sequenced with the Adaptive Biotechnologies TCR-sequencing kit; other data were Illumina-based. Expansion assays from other donors in the study were sequenced with a different, Illumina-based TCR-beta assay. Overall study outcomes, separate from this receptor: The study was limited by small numbers of patients and tested TCRs. Naive versus memory sequencing indicated the assay detects memory recall responses rather than primary responses primed during culture. Because no donor provided both pre-pandemic and post-infection samples, tracing the source of pre-existing responses was limited. Significantly weaker SARS-CoV-2-driven expansion was shown by crossreactive clones than by monoreactive clones, consistent with antigenic imprinting. In approximately 65% of donors, memory CD4+ clonotypes turned up that crossrecognized SARS-CoV-2 and at least one common cold coronavirus spike. Crossreactivity analysis centred on spike protein, so crossreactivity against other viral proteins was not assessed.

CD4+ T cells from unexposed donors were collected before the COVID-19 pandemic (2011-2018). To separate naive from memory CD4+ T cells, cryopreserved PBMCs first underwent CD4 enrichment and then EasySep naive CD4+ T cell enrichment. The leukapheresis product used for the unexposed donors was purchased from a commercial source. PBMCs were isolated from leukapheresis product or whole blood by Ficoll-Paque PLUS gradient centrifugation. PBMCs were either cryopreserved at -140°C or used fresh in the expansion assay. The QIAamp Micro DNA Kit was used to extract genomic DNA from the CD4+ T cells. As to this clone: There is no known antigen for this receptor. Nothing much larger sits one base from this clone, and base qualities are not available.

The germline V gene sets CDR1 to SGDLS and CDR2 to YYNGEE. The V end loses 4 bases and the J end loses 3 bases, and a stretch of 12 bases separates them. The CDR3 numbers 14 residues from cysteine through phenylalanine. Only the CDR3 DNA stays, 42 bases, in frame from base 1. Uncultured naive and memory CD4+ T cell DNA received deep-resolution immunoSEQ TCR-beta sequencing. In the original analysis: During preprocessing, nonproductive sequences were removed, along with CDR3s that did not begin with C, did not end with F or W, or were shorter than 7 amino acids. Cultured and uncultured naive and memory CD4+ repertoires were searched for previously identified spike- and CEF-reactive CDR3s. After three terminal residues were trimmed from each end, CDR3 homology was quantified as pairwise Levenshtein distance using the stringdist R package. What TCRdb holds here is the immuneACCESS table cut down to in-frame rearrangements. Part of the clones is not present; checked against another copy, under half of the missing clones reflect an unresolved V gene, and the others are unexplained. That table gives V, J and clone size, and the DNA gave D and trimming. Across this sample there are some 65,000 clones, with more than 75% seen only once. The ten largest clonotypes hold 1.5% to 2% of the sample.

The specimen sequenced was memory CD4+ T cells from PBMCs. In the paper's terms, the cell subset or site label means: memory (non-naive) CD4+ T cells. The sequence derives from a human donor in good health. This sequence uses TRBV9 and TRBJ2-3; the D gene is perhaps TRBD1 or TRBD2, each of them matching over 6 bases. The CDR3 region reads CASSPRGETDTQYF. The DNA sequence is given as TGTGCCAGCAGCCCAAGGGGGGAAACAGATACGCAGTATTTT.